This TCR beta chain was sequenced in a study of tumor-infiltrating lymphocytes in primary liver carcinoma. A primer in the constant region served to generate TCR beta cDNA from roughly 520 ng of total RNA. What produced the TCR beta libraries was three nested multiplex PCR rounds using slightly modified ARM-PCR. In the first two PCR rounds, TRBV1-TRBV30 forward primers were paired with a C-beta reverse primer, and each round lasted about 10 cycles. TCRdb used MiXCR to reprocess the multiplex PCR reads, holding one entry per CDR3 protein. Of 250,000 to 400,000 distinct CDR3 sequences listed, approximately 65% are singletons. The source of the blood RNA was unsorted whole blood, and germline DNA was extracted as well. Presurgery, 4 to 5 milliliters of peripheral blood were collected. As to this clonotype: Its ends do not fully match the called genes, so a read error is possible.

The CDR3 is made up of 15 amino acids. The germline gives CDR1 SGHKS, CDR2 YYEKEE (reference sequence). The chain recombines TRBV5-5 with TRBJ2-1; TRBD2 matches at 11 bases. The sequenced sample consisted of peripheral blood. The clonotype was recovered from a man between 35 and 55 years old with primary liver carcinoma and hepatitis B virus infection. CDR3 in amino acids: CARSFVAGGGNEQFF. CDR3 DNA: TGTGCCAGGAGCTTCGTAGCGGGAGGGGGGAATGAGCAGTTCTTC.